Included here is one T cell receptor beta chain sequence, with context. This entry is derived from a study of shared clonotypes between healthy human individuals. Measured with immunoSEQ multiplex PCR; TCRdb has only the in-frame clones, and not every one. The data show under 150,000 clones, with under 70% seen just once and approximately 25% held by the top ten. The source is a woman in her thirties in good health. The sequencing input was memory CD8+ T cells sorted from blood. Noted subset: CD45RO+ cells pooled with CCR7-negative TemRA cells.

This CDR3 is CASSARQGRTEAFF. As DNA, the CDR3 is TGTGCCAGCAGCGCCCGACAGGGCCGCACTGAAGCTTTCTTT. The chain carries TRBV7-9 and TRBJ1-1; 7 bases fit TRBD1. V was pared by 5 bases and J by 4 bases, with 7 bases of the junction left unmatched. Per the germline V gene, CDR1 is SEHNR and CDR2 is FQNEAQ (reference sequence). This CDR3 has 14 amino acids.